The next 17 T cell receptor beta chains were all read from a single sample in a study of blood T cell repertoires in COVID-19. Profiled with immunoSEQ multiplex PCR; TCRdb holds only in-frame clones, not every one. The sample lists tens of thousands of clones, roughly 87% seen once, with roughly a sixth in the top ten. The specimen was peripheral blood. The receptors derive from a human donor in a cohort sampled during active COVID-19.

This clone was found once. The chain recombines TRBV30 with TRBJ2-2; TRBD1 might be the D (6 bases). From germline, CDR1 is GTSNPN and CDR2 SVGIG (reference sequence). The V end lost 1 base, the J end lost 2 bases, and 20 bases lay between the germline ends. The CDR3 length is 18 residues. CDR3 coding DNA: TGTGCCTGGAGTGGGTTCCCCGGGACACCGATTAACACCGGGGAGCTGTTTTTT. Encoded protein: CAWSGFPGTPINTGELFF.

The chain combines TRBV6-5 with TRBJ2-7; 9 bases are shared with TRBD1. This CDR3 is 15 amino acids long. CDR1 and CDR2 (germline): MNHEY, SVGAGI. With 6 bases clipped from V and 3 bases from J, the junction kept 9 bases outside the gene matches. The CDR3 DNA sequence: TGTGCCAGCAGGGTCACAGGGGGCGACGTCTACGAGCAGTACTTC. Its translation: CASRVTGGDVYEQYF.

V and J are TRBV12-5 and TRBJ2-3, with TRBD2 matching 7 bases. This CDR3 spans 16 amino acids. The germline V gene encodes CDR1 LGHNT and CDR2 FRNRAP. Trimming cost V 5 bases and J 2 bases; bases outside gene matches: 10. The CDR3 protein is CASGGSRGGTTDTQYF. In DNA, the CDR3 is TGTGCTAGTGGTGGCTCGCGCGGGGGTACCACAGATACGCAGTATTTT.

The chain employs TRBV2 and TRBJ2-7; D is possibly TRBD1 (6 bases). The CDR3 totals 15 residues. The V gene's germline CDR1 is SNHLY and CDR2 FYNNEI. Between the trimmed V and J ends, which lost 0 bases and 1 base, there was a span of 10 bases. CDR3 protein: CASSEARGQSYEQYF. CDR3 coding DNA: TGTGCCAGCAGTGAAGCGCGTGGACAGTCCTACGAGCAGTACTTC.

The chain combines TRBV3-1 (or the pseudogene TRBV3-2) with TRBJ2-7, with D hard to call. V lost 4 bases, J lost 6 bases, and 19 bases lay in between. There are 15 residues in the CDR3. Germline V gives CDR1 LGHDT, CDR2 YNNKEL (reference sequence). The CDR3 coding sequence is TGTGCCAGCAGCCTAACGGTCGTCCTGGGCGCCGAGCAGTACTTC. Residues: CASSLTVVLGAEQYF.

The CDR3 protein is CASSESAGGYTQYF. The DNA for the CDR3 is TGTGCCAGCAGTGAGTCAGCAGGGGGGTATACGCAGTATTTT. The gene calls are TRBV2 and TRBJ2-3, with a weak D call TRBD1 (7 bases). The CDR3 totals 14 residues. Between the trimmed V and J ends, which lost 3 bases and 7 bases, there was a span of 14 bases. Per germline, CDR1 SNHLY and CDR2 FYNNEI.

This rearrangement joins TRBV9 to TRBJ2-5; D possibly corresponds to TRBD1 (6 bases). Germline CDR1 SGDLS, CDR2 YYNGEE. The CDR3 has 13 residues. Trimming cost V 3 bases and J 5 bases, with 11 bases left between them. The CDR3: CASSAQGLETQYF. CDR3 DNA sequence: TGTGCCAGCAGCGCCCAGGGGTTGGAGACCCAGTACTTC.

The rearrangement links TRBV4-1 to TRBJ1-2; TRBD1 might be the D (5 bases). This CDR3 is 15 amino acids long. V was pared by 4 bases and J by 8 bases, with 20 bases between. Per the germline V gene, CDR1 is MGHRA and CDR2 is YSYEKL. CDR3 sequence (DNA): TGCGCCAGCAGCCCAACATCCTTGGCCCGGGGGGGCTACACCTTC. Translation: CASSPTSLARGGYTF.

V usage is TRBV2 and J usage is TRBJ1-6, with D unresolved. The V end lost 7 bases, the J end lost 5 bases, and 12 bases lay between the germline ends. Germline V gives CDR1 SNHLY, CDR2 FYNNEI. CDR3 length: 14 amino acids. The CDR3, as DNA: TGTGCCAGCACCCACGCCAGGAATAATTCACCCCTCCACTTT. It translates to CASTHARNNSPLHF. The whole variable domain, remainder taken from reference TRBV2 and TRBJ1-6, is EPEVTQTPSHQVTQMGQEVILRCVPISNHLYFYWYRQILGQKVEFLVSFYNNEISEKSEIFDDQFSVERPDGSNFTLKIRSTKLEDSAMYFCASTHARNNSPLHFGNGTRLTVT.

V and J are TRBV12-5 and TRBJ2-7, with a tentative D call TRBD1 (6 bases). The germline V gene encodes CDR1 LGHNT and CDR2 FRNRAP. CDR3 length: 14 amino acids. Trimming removed 1 base at V and 3 bases at J, with 10 bases between. The CDR3 region has the DNA TGTGCTAGTGGTTTGGAGGTGGACAGCTACGAGCAGTACTTC. Protein: CASGLEVDSYEQYF.

V and J are TRBV4-3 and TRBJ1-1; D unresolved. This CDR3 contains 15 residues. V lost 4 bases and J lost 1, with 13 bases in between. The V gene's germline CDR1 is LGHNA and CDR2 YSLEER. In nucleotides, the CDR3 is TGCGCCAGCAGCCTTAAAACCGGGAAGAACACTGAAGCTTTCTTT. Encoded protein: CASSLKTGKNTEAFF.

V gene TRBV5-1 combines with J gene TRBJ1-5, with TRBD1 matching over 7 bases. The CDR3 contains 15 residues. CDR1 and CDR2 from the germline V gene are SGHRS and YFSETQ. The ends lost 4 bases at V and 4 bases at J; junction bases unmatched: 8. This CDR3 reads CASSHEGTENQPQHF. CDR3 coding DNA: TGCGCCAGCAGCCACGAAGGGACAGAGAATCAGCCCCAGCATTTT.

This chain's CDR3 is CASSLDRGTGVRETQYF. The CDR3 DNA reads as TGTGCCAGCAGCTTGGATCGAGGGACAGGGGTGAGAGAGACCCAGTACTTC. The chain employs TRBV5-6 and TRBJ2-5; 10 nucleotides align to TRBD1. CDR1 and CDR2 from the germline V gene are SGHDT and YYEEEE. J lost 4 bases, V lost 0 bases, and 9 bases had no gene match. There are 17 residues in the CDR3. The full variable domain, its missing parts supplied by reference TRBV5-6 and TRBJ2-5, is DAGVTQSPTHLIKTRGQQVTLRCSPKSGHDTVSWYQQALGQGPQFIFQYYEEEERQRGNFPDRFSGHQFPNYSSELNVNALLLGDSALYLCASSLDRGTGVRETQYFGPGTRLLVL.

J is TRBJ2-7 and V is TRBV4-1, with D maybe TRBD2 (6 bases). The germline CDR1 and CDR2 sequences are MGHRA and YSYEKL. Trimming took off 4 bases at V and 2 bases at J, with 9 bases between the two ends. CDR3 length equals 13 residues. CDR3 protein: CASSRGVTYEQYF. DNA of the CDR3: TGCGCCAGCAGCCGGGGGGTAACCTACGAGCAGTACTTC.

The rearrangement joins TRBV5-1 to TRBJ2-7; tentatively, D is TRBD1 (5 bases). The length of the CDR3 is 12 residues. CDR1 and CDR2 (germline): SGHRS, YFSETQ. V was clipped by 5 bases and J by 5 bases, with 11 bases between them. The chain's CDR3 is CASSNQGNEQYF. The DNA for the CDR3 is TGCGCCAGCAGTAACCAGGGTAACGAGCAGTACTTC. The variable domain in full, completed from reference TRBV5-1 and TRBJ2-7, reads KAGVTQTPRYLIKTRGQQVTLSCSPISGHRSVSWYQQTPGQGLQFLFEYFSETQRNKGNFPGRFSGRQFSNSRSEMNVSTLELGDSALYLCASSNQGNEQYFGPGTRLTVT.

V and J are TRBV4-1 and TRBJ2-3; D is unresolved. Trimming shortened V by 4 bases and J by 5 bases, and 10 bases separated the two germline ends. Germline V gives CDR1 MGHRA, CDR2 YSYEKL. The CDR3 is 13 amino acids. Here the CDR3 DNA reads TGCGCCAGCAGCCCCCGTCCTTTAGATACGCAGTATTTT. It translates to CASSPRPLDTQYF.

The rearrangement joins TRBV3-1 (or the pseudogene TRBV3-2) to TRBJ2-7; TRBD1 aligns across 7 bases. The CDR3 covers 15 residues. The V segment lost 4 bases and the J segment 2 bases; nucleotides outside the gene matches: 8. The germline CDR1 and CDR2 sequences are LGHDT and YNNKEL (reference sequence). CDR3 amino acids: CASSPGQDLTYEQYF. The CDR3 DNA sequence: TGTGCCAGCAGCCCCGGACAGGACCTGACCTACGAGCAGTACTTC.